This T cell receptor (beta chain) came from a study of blood T cell repertoires in COVID-19. Study in general: PBMCs, B-cell-depleted T cells, or T cells provided the cDNA or gDNA that made up the material.

Losses at the gene ends were 3 bases for V and 7 bases for J; bases not matched to a gene: 13. Germline lookup yields CDR1 LNHDA and CDR2 SQIVND (reference sequence). This CDR3 is built from 17 residues. This clone has a handful of counts. This table comes from immunoSEQ multiplex PCR, and its TCRdb copy is limited to in-frame clones, with some not included. The table shows 55,000 to 85,000 clones, with 81% occurring only once. The receptor was isolated from a woman between 70 and 85 years old with acute or convalescent COVID-19. The sequenced material came from peripheral blood. V gene TRBV19 combines with J gene TRBJ2-1; 9 positions match TRBD1. CDR3 loop: CASSIPIWGTGSNEQFF. The DNA for the CDR3 is TGTGCCAGTAGTATCCCCATCTGGGGGACAGGGAGTAATGAGCAGTTCTTC.